This TCR beta chain is from a study of blood T cells in healthy people across ages (dated by TCRdb to between 2014 and 2017). Study-level background: In model experiments, roughly one uniquely barcoded TCR beta cDNA molecule per two T cells was captured by template switching. Age-related changes in TCR beta repertoire diversity were measured in the study by deep sequencing normalized with unique cDNA molecular identifiers. Donors of different ages were randomly distributed across sequencing lanes to avoid experimental bias. Using the same blood draw, the study looked at two additional independent replicas of 1 million unique cDNA reads for two donors, one aged 18 to 30 and the other aged 80 or older. Donors were grouped into four age groups: young (average roughly 17 years), middle-aged (39), aged (around 56) and long-lived (about 89). Overall results and qualifications from the work: Total diversity estimates from one million sequenced T cells were considered lower bounds and underestimates. Observed TCR beta diversity per million T cells fell roughly linearly with age, and a significant reduction was already apparent by age around 39. There was a strong correlation between observed TCR beta diversity and the percentage of naive T cells measured by flow cytometry. Bulk unsorted PBMC profiling prevented conclusive comparison of naive and antigen-experienced compartments. The long-lived group showed more naive CD4+ T cells, fewer expanded clones and increased TCR diversity than the aged group, suggesting age selection. The CMV infection status of donors was not known, potentially confounding age-related changes in expanded clonotypes.

Comment on this clonotype: Its antigen remains undetermined. Base qualities are not recorded, but no much larger clone differs from it by a single base.

The germline V gene supplies CDR1 KGHSY and CDR2 FQNENV. The junction shows trimming of 0 bases on V and 2 bases on J, plus 11 bases between the germline ends. The CDR3, cysteine through phenylalanine, is 15 amino acids long. Kept here is only the CDR3 DNA, which spans 45 bases and is read in frame from base 1. Receptor libraries were prepared by 5' RACE. The data were produced on an Illumina HiSeq 2500. A second PCR of roughly 7 to 12 cycles was run with a J-beta primer mix and a sample-barcoded 5' primer. A template-switch 5' adaptor carrying 12 random nucleotides introduced a unique molecular identifier onto each TCR beta cDNA molecule. Each sample yielded at least 2.5 million CDR3-containing paired-end reads. All of the RNA was converted into first-strand cDNA using the Mint cDNA synthesis kit, with a TRBC-specific oligonucleotide serving as the primer. Following uracil-DNA glycosylase treatment, all cDNA underwent a first 18-cycle PCR with the universal primers M1SS and BC2_uni_R. The published analysis was carried out like this. For normalization, 1 million high-quality reads were randomly selected from each sample, with every read carrying a distinct molecular identifier. Instead of being binned into consensus sequences, reads that shared molecular identifiers were thrown out. MiTCR, run with a Q25 quality threshold and the strictest error-elimination algorithm, handled CDR3 identification, clonotype clustering and error correction. A nonparametric unseen species model with Euler transformation was used to estimate lower-bound total TCR beta diversity. TCRdb reanalyzed the raw reads on its own, using fastp at Q25 for trimming and MiXCR for clone calling, and kept in-frame beta chains. Rows with one shared CDR3 protein collapse into an entry with the most common genes and DNA. TCRdb's processing, not the study's, gives the V and J calls here. This sample holds 1.5 million to 2 million distinct CDR3 sequences; roughly 28% were observed only once. The ten largest clonotypes hold around 7.7% of the sample.

The roughly 37 donors, aged roughly 6 to 95 years, were systemically healthy Caucasian individuals from Russia. Around 10 milliliters of peripheral blood were drawn from each donor into EDTA-treated Vacutainer tubes. Ficoll-Paque density-gradient centrifugation was used to isolate PBMCs, with at least 7 million obtained per sample. Trizol reagent was used to extract total RNA from PBMCs, with at least 6 micrograms per sample. For every donor, an aliquot of PBMCs went through flow cytometry to measure the percentages of naive CD45RAhigh/CD27high T cells. This sequence uses TRBV16 and TRBJ2-7; TRBD1 could be the D gene, as 6 bases match. Sequencing was performed on blood. The source is a woman in her twenties or thirties in good health. The CDR3 loop reads CASSQSGRGPYEQYF. The base sequence is TGTGCCAGCAGCCAATCTGGCAGGGGACCCTACGAGCAGTACTTC.